The sequence of this T cell receptor (beta chain) was determined in a study of blood T cell repertoires in COVID-19. The germline V gene has CDR1 ENHRY and CDR2 SYGVKD. Trimming took off 2 bases at V and 4 bases at J, with 10 bases between the two ends. The CDR3 is made up of 14 amino acids. Sequencing was performed with immunoSEQ multiplex PCR; in TCRdb, only in-frame clones are kept and a portion is missing. The sample contains 190,000 or so clones, about 90% of which appear only once. The sequencing sample was made of peripheral blood. This clonotype was sampled from a woman in her 70s with acute or convalescent COVID-19. V usage is TRBV10-3 and J usage is TRBJ2-3, with D maybe TRBD1 (5 bases). The CDR3 is CAISERGEADTQYF. The CDR3 DNA reads TGTGCCATCAGTGAGAGGGGTGAGGCAGATACGCAGTATTTT.